A selection of T cell receptor beta chains follows, all from one sample in a study of T cell repertoires in aging, cancer and after chemotherapy. In TCRdb, the multiplex PCR reads were re-called with MiXCR into one record per CDR3 protein. The sample shows about 1,300 distinct CDR3 sequences, around 28% of them seen only once. What was sequenced was blood. These receptors were collected from a human donor with a solid tumor. Both conserved end residues are part of each CDR3. The order of the fields is CDR3 protein, CDR3 DNA, J gene, clone size, V gene, D gene. The D gene is left open where the match is weak. Where a row states a size, it is once, few, many or the class of an expanded clone; other rows omit it.

CDR3: CASSLDLGASSGNTIYF
DNA: TGTGCCAGCAGCTTGGATCTGGGGGCAAGCTCTGGAAACACCATATATTTT
J: TRBJ1-3
size: medium-sized
V: TRBV5-4
D: .

CDR3: CASDAGTGTGAYEQYF
DNA: TGTGCCAGTGACGCTGGAACCGGGACAGGGGCCTACGAGCAGTACTTC
J: TRBJ2-7
size: large
V: TRBV19
D: TRBD1

CDR3: CASSIQVMNTEAFF
DNA: TGTGCCAGCAGTATTCAGGTTATGAACACTGAAGCTTTCTTT
J: TRBJ1-1
size: large
V: TRBV12-3/TRBV12-4
D: .

CDR3: CASSPRGNEQYF
DNA: TGTGCCAGCAGCCCCCGCGGGAACGAGCAGTACTTC
J: TRBJ2-7
size: .
V: TRBV11-1
D: .

CDR3: CASSSILAGVTDTQYF
DNA: TGCGCCAGCAGCTCTATCCTAGCGGGGGTCACAGATACGCAGTATTTT
J: TRBJ2-3
size: medium-sized
V: TRBV5-1
D: TRBD2

CDR3: CASSPQLAGGPETQYF
DNA: TGTGCCAGCAGCCCACAACTAGCGGGGGGGCCGGAGACCCAGTACTTC
J: TRBJ2-5
size: .
V: TRBV5-5
D: TRBD2

CDR3: CASSPEKGGSWGYTF
DNA: TGTGCCAGCTCACCTGAGAAGGGAGGGTCCTGGGGCTACACCTTC
J: TRBJ1-2
size: medium-sized
V: TRBV18
D: .

CDR3: CSAGTGRRAFTGELFF
DNA: TGCAGCGCCGGGACAGGGCGGCGAGCTTTCACCGGGGAGCTGTTTTTT
J: TRBJ2-2
size: hyperexpanded
V: TRBV29-1
D: TRBD1

CDR3: CASSYRLAGYGDTQYF
DNA: TGTGCCAGCAGTTACCGACTAGCGGGGTACGGAGATACGCAGTATTTT
J: TRBJ2-3
size: few
V: TRBV6-2/TRBV6-3
D: TRBD2

CDR3: CASSLTDTQYF
DNA: TGTGCCAGTAGTTTAACAGATACGCAGTATTTT
J: TRBJ2-3
size: .
V: TRBV19
D: .

CDR3: CASSRPLAGGRSGELFF
DNA: TGTGCCAGCAGCCGTCCCCTGGCGGGGGGGCGGTCCGGGGAGCTGTTTTTT
J: TRBJ2-2
size: .
V: TRBV14
D: TRBD2